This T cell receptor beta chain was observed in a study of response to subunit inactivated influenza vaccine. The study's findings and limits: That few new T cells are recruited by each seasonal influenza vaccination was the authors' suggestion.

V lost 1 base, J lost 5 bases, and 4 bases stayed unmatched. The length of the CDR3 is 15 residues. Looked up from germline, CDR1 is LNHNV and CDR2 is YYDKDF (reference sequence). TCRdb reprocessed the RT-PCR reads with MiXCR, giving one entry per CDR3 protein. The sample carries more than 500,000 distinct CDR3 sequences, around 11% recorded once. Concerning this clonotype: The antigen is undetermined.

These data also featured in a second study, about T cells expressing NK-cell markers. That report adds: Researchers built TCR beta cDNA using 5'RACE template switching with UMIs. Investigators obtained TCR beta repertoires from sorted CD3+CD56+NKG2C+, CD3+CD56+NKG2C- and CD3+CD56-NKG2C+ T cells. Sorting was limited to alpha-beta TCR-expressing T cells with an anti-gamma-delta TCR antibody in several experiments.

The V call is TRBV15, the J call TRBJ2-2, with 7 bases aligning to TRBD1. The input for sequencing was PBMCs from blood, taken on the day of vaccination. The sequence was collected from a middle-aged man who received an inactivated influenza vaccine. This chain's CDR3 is CATSRGQGSTGELFF. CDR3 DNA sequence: TGTGCCACCAGCAGAGGACAGGGTAGTACCGGGGAGCTGTTTTTT.